A selection of T cell receptor beta chains follows, all from one sample in a study of T cells in Graves' hyperthyroidism and ophthalmopathy. MiXCR, run by TCRdb on the multiplex PCR reads, gives a single entry per CDR3 protein. The sample carries 500,000 to 600,000 distinct CDR3 sequences, 16% recorded once. The material sequenced was blood. The receptor set was obtained from a woman under 30 with Graves' hyperthyroidism. The CDR3 runs from the conserved cysteine through the conserved F or W. Each record gives: V gene, clone size, J gene, D gene, CDR3 protein, CDR3 DNA. A D gene is named only where the DNA matches it firmly. Size tells how often a clone was seen (once, few, many) or the class of an expanded clone, and some rows leave it out.

TRBV2	many	TRBJ2-7	-	CASSFDAGPGEQYF	TGTGCCAGCAGCTTCGACGCGGGCCCCGGCGAGCAGTACTTC
TRBV4-3	few	TRBJ1-5	TRBD1	CASSQGDRGQPQHF	TGCGCCAGCAGCCAAGGGGACAGGGGGCAGCCCCAGCATTTT
TRBV5-1	many	TRBJ2-7	TRBD2	CASSLGAGGSLVYEQYF	TGCGCCAGCAGCTTGGGTGCGGGGGGCTCTCTCGTTTACGAGCAGTACTTC
TRBV7-3	-	TRBJ1-5	TRBD1	CASSPRTGPNQPQHF	TGTGCCAGCAGCCCCCGGACAGGGCCCAATCAGCCCCAGCATTTT
TRBV24-1	-	TRBJ2-3	-	CATSNGDTQYF	TGTGCCACCAGTAACGGGGATACGCAGTATTTT
TRBV7-8	-	TRBJ2-3	-	CASSQALAGDTQYF	TGTGCCAGCAGCCAAGCACTAGCTGGAGATACGCAGTATTTT
TRBV28	-	TRBJ2-2	TRBD2	CASSLFSGGWDTGELFF	TGTGCCAGCAGTTTATTCAGCGGGGGTTGGGACACCGGGGAGCTGTTTTTT
TRBV7-3	few	TRBJ2-1	TRBD1	CASSFRQGNEQFF	TGTGCCAGCAGCTTTAGACAGGGCAATGAGCAGTTCTTC
TRBV9	-	TRBJ2-2	-	CASSVGGRGGELFF	TGCGCCAGCAGCGTAGGGGGACGCGGCGGGGAGCTGTTTTTT
TRBV7-8	few	TRBJ1-5	TRBD1	CASSSYLSQQGSGNQPQHF	TGTGCCAGCAGCTCCTACCTATCCCAACAGGGGAGCGGGAATCAGCCCCAGCATTTT
TRBV6-1	few	TRBJ1-5	-	CASRTDSNQPQHF	TGTGCCAGCAGGACGGATAGCAATCAGCCCCAGCATTTT
TRBV12-3/TRBV12-4	many	TRBJ1-3	-	CASSSSPNSGNTIYF	TGTGCCAGCAGCTCTAGCCCAAACTCTGGAAACACCATATATTTT
TRBV19	-	TRBJ1-5	-	CASSIDGRANQPQHF	TGTGCCAGTAGTATAGATGGCAGGGCAAATCAGCCCCAGCATTTT
TRBV5-1	-	TRBJ2-7	TRBD2	CASSLPSGRNEQYF	TGCGCCAGCAGCTTACCTAGCGGGAGGAACGAGCAGTACTTC
TRBV6-2/TRBV6-3	few	TRBJ1-6	-	CASSRLTGTSNSPLHF	TGTGCCAGCAGCCGTTTGACCGGGACTTCAAATTCACCCCTCCACTTT
TRBV5-1	few	TRBJ2-7	TRBD2	CASSFLAGEGYEQYF	TGCGCCAGCAGCTTCTTAGCGGGAGAGGGCTACGAGCAGTACTTC
TRBV12-3/TRBV12-4	few	TRBJ2-1	TRBD2	CASNPTSGRGREQFF	TGTGCCAGCAACCCGACTAGCGGGAGAGGGCGTGAGCAGTTCTTC
TRBV24-1	few	TRBJ2-1	TRBD2	CATSDSPGGGALTPSSYNEQFF	TGTGCCACCAGTGATTCCCCCGGGGGGGGCGCGTTAACTCCTAGCTCCTACAATGAGCAGTTCTTC
TRBV11-2	many	TRBJ2-7	-	CASSLGRIPYEQYF	TGTGCCAGCAGCTTAGGGAGGATTCCCTACGAGCAGTACTTC
TRBV7-3	-	TRBJ1-1	TRBD1	CASSPPTGAGVTEAFF	TGTGCCAGCAGCCCCCCGACAGGGGCAGGAGTCACTGAAGCTTTCTTT
TRBV19	-	TRBJ1-5	-	CASRGTGREWPQHF	TGTGCCAGTAGGGGGACGGGGAGGGAATGGCCCCAGCATTTT
TRBV20-1	-	TRBJ1-3	-	CSARVLGGRTSSGNTIYF	TGCAGTGCTAGAGTACTTGGGGGCAGGACATCCTCTGGAAACACCATATATTTT